This TCR beta chain was sequenced in a study of cytomegalovirus exposure and HLA in healthy donors (dated by TCRdb to about 2017). Looking at the study overall: An earlier analysis of roughly 500 of the donors reported 276 Gb of sequence data and 117 million unique TCR beta sequences obtained from roughly 180 million T cells. Using immunosequencing, the study profiled T cell repertoires from approximately 700 subjects and related those repertoires to cytomegalovirus serostatus. HLA typing included class I and class II loci at four-digit resolution. A later analysis re-examined previously published TCR beta repertoires from around 670 donors and added high-resolution HLA genotyping to investigate patterns of TCR occurrence. An earlier analysis of some 600 of the donors applied high-throughput TCR beta sequencing to assess whether each TCR beta V gene segment acted as functional or pseudogenic. About 280 gigabases of sequencing data and around 88 million unique TCR sequences made up an early release that covered about 640 HLA-typed donors. Of the roughly 390 genotyped donors, 65% to 90% fell in the genetic ancestry cluster associated with self-reported Caucasian donors. The number of donors typed differed by locus, with 629-630 for A, B, C, DRB1 and DQB1, roughly 520 for DQA1, about 610 for DPA1, and under 490 for DPB1. Because of strong linkage in the cohort, five DR-DQ haplotypes were treated as single units for association and clustering. The later analysis used no new phenotypic data to find candidate immune exposures, relying instead on TCR beta sequences and their occurrence across donors. Donor age, sex, ethnicity and CMV serostatus were collected together with the repertoire data. Besides the first cohort of hundreds of subjects, a separate validation cohort made up of roughly 120 different subjects was used. Across 300 to 500 genotyped donors of the cohort, an average of approximately 240,000 unique TCR beta nucleotide sequences per donor were sequenced, and about a sixth of those sequences were non-productive. Every repertoire in the discovery cohort had been generated on one and the same sequencing platform. A later genetic analysis used genome-wide SNP genotypes for 398 of the 666 donors, treating that subset as a discovery cohort. High-throughput TCR immunosequencing, statistical association of individual TCRs with disease status, and machine learning were combined to predict cytomegalovirus infection status. The study aimed to test whether signatures of past pathogen exposure could be identified by cataloging public T cell receptors.

Study-level results and caveats: Most CMV-associated TCR beta chains appeared to be HLA-restricted in a later analysis, and the HLA associations seemed to be driven largely by CMV exposure. A further reported finding was that TCR beta sequences accurately predicted the HLA-A and HLA-B alleles for most subjects in the first cohort. Three of the identified cytomegalovirus-associated TCR beta chains were confirmed in vitro to be specific for cytomegalovirus antigens. While some public TCRs were present in many individuals, most TCR sequences turned up only very rarely across donors. Specific HLA alleles were associated with 18,000 or so TCR beta sequences at a false discovery rate of 0.05 in a later analysis. In a later analysis, the rate of TCR association differed among HLA loci, with DRB1 alleles having the most associated TCRs and HLA-C alleles having the fewest. When HLA alleles, especially DR and DQ, strongly co-occurred, TCR associations were difficult to assign to individual alleles. Several of the top co-occurrence clusters appeared to be linked to parvovirus B19, influenza, CMV and Epstein-Barr virus, according to a later analysis. In a later genetic analysis, a missense DCLRE1C variant was associated with V-gene and J-gene trimming of TCR beta chains, and the association was replicated in an independent cohort. In the study, 150 to 200 TCR beta chains were listed as associated with cytomegalovirus. Over 15 rarely observed V segments, including chromosome 9 orphons, were excluded from the earlier analysis of approximately 600 of the donors because counts were too low. In a later analysis, HLA-associated TCR beta chains were found to be more clonally expanded and to have lower generation probabilities than equally common non-associated chains. Presence/absence analyses assumed roughly uniform sequencing depth across donors, an assumption that may not hold. The classifier was reported to diagnose cytomegalovirus status with high specificity and sensitivity in both the original cohort and the validation cohort. Because some donors lacked HLA typing at each locus, the association tests relied only on the typed subset. A cluster of highly shared sequence variants was judged likely to be a technical artifact of the sequencing pipeline. The authors suggested that the approach could potentially be generalized to other disease states and immunological phenotypes. In a later genetic analysis, fewer N-insertions in productive TCRs were reported among donors in an Asian-associated ancestry cluster than the roughly 700-donor mean. Correlated functional status among segregating V segments might reflect linkage disequilibrium, but an unknown experimental factor could not be ruled out. An earlier analysis of 587 of the donors showed that most TCR beta V segments appeared in productive rearrangements either about 87% or about 30% of the time, which broadly matched IMGT annotations. Because the 87-base-pair reads could not distinguish some IMGT-functional V segments, including TRBV6-2 and TRBV6-3, those segments were excluded. Only TCR beta chains were sequenced in this cohort, and the absence of alpha or paired-chain data limited detectable features. Immune exposure information for the cohort was limited to CMV serostatus.

Receptors were amplified or captured by the immunoSEQ multiplex PCR assay. For the multiplex PCR, a mixture combining 60 forward primers for TCR Vbeta segments and 13 reverse primers for TCR Jbeta segments was used. The CDR3 region of rearranged TCR beta genes was amplified from genomic DNA with a multiplex PCR assay. Amplified TCR beta libraries were sequenced as 87-base-pair reads on the Illumina HiSeq System. In the source study's methods: In a later analysis, some 80 million unique TCR beta chains were counted across the roughly 610 repertoires, and approximately 9.9 million of these chains were shared by at least two donors. A nearest-neighbor algorithm error-corrected the raw reads and collapsed the reads into unique sequences, merging closely related sequences to remove PCR and sequencing errors. V, D and J gene segments were assigned by aligning CDR3 sequences to IMGT reference sequences. For a sequence to be retained, a match of at least six nucleotides was required to both a V gene segment and a J gene segment. Rearrangements were called productive when the CDR3 lacked stop codons and stayed in frame with V and J; all others were non-productive. Following IMGT convention, CDR3 was defined as the stretch from the second conserved V-encoded cysteine to the conserved J-encoded phenylalanine. Sequences without an unambiguous match to a single V gene segment were excluded from the earlier analysis of about 600 of the donors. An earlier analysis of a few hundred of the donors called V segments functional above 56.7% productive rearrangements and segregating when the between-donor standard deviation exceeded 5%. A statistical classification framework was developed to diagnose cytomegalovirus status using the catalog of TCR beta chain sequences. A later analysis assigned V and J genes by comparing TCR nucleotide sequences with IMGT/GENE-DB human TR gene sequences. A later analysis assigned CDR3 sequences and most-parsimonious VDJ recombination scenarios with the TCRdist pipeline. In a later analysis, every TCR beta chain was defined by the combination of its CDR3 amino acid sequence and its V-gene family, and reads without a unique V-gene family were dropped. In a later analysis, fewer than 650 highly shared, low-generation-probability nucleotide sequences were removed to address suspected cross-contamination and a sequencing artifact. For each public chain, a later analysis derived a clonal expansion index from normalized ranks of inferred template counts within each repertoire. Generation probabilities in a later analysis came from a VDJ recombination model fitted to out-of-frame rearrangements, and those results were checked against IGoR. A later analysis scored TCR-TCR, TCR-HLA and TCR-CMV co-occurrence with hypergeometric tests, applying a repertoire-size bias correction to TCR pairs. A later analysis estimated false discovery rates by permuting HLA or CMV assignments 20 times. In a later analysis, co-occurring TCRs were grouped using DBSCAN, with TCRdist sequence similarity added in when clustering inside HLA-allele-positive subsets. For co-occurrence clustering, repertoires with fewer than 30,000 or more than 120,000 public chains were excluded, along with a handful of repertoires with anomalous nucleotide sharing. This is the immuneACCESS table as TCRdb keeps it, with only in-frame sequences that have V and J called. A part of the clones is gone; compared with another copy, unresolved V genes explain less than half, and the rest is unexplained. V, J and clone size derive from that table, while D and trimming were established from the DNA sequence. This sample has 100,000 to 150,000 clones in its table, and less than 80% of those were observed once. The ten largest clones take up 1.5% to 2% of the sample.

The cohort was made up of 666 healthy bone marrow donors. All cohort members were sampled while nominally healthy, although unrecorded immune exposures were likely present. The donor was CMV seropositive and was included in the group of 250 to 350 seropositive cohort members. A peripheral blood sample was provided by each donor, and peripheral blood mononuclear cells were used for TCR beta sequencing. The Qiagen DNeasy Blood Extraction Kit was used to extract genomic DNA from the blood cell samples. This clone has only a few counts. What this receptor recognizes is not known. No base quality values were provided; no much bigger clone lies one nucleotide off. V is trimmed back by 7 bases and J by 0 bases, and the junction contains 2 bases that no gene match accounts for. The cysteine opens and the phenylalanine closes a CDR3 of 13 amino acids. Only the CDR3 DNA stays, 39 bases, in frame from base 1. Looking up the germline V gene yields CDR1 MNHEY and CDR2 SVGAGI.

The sequence was collected from a female donor in good health and CMV-seropositive. Here the chain combines TRBV6-5 and TRBJ1-1, with 7 junctional bases fitting TRBD1. Sample: PBMCs. The sequence in DNA is TGTGCCAGCATGGACAGGATGAACACTGAAGCTTTCTTT. This translates into CASMDRMNTEAFF.